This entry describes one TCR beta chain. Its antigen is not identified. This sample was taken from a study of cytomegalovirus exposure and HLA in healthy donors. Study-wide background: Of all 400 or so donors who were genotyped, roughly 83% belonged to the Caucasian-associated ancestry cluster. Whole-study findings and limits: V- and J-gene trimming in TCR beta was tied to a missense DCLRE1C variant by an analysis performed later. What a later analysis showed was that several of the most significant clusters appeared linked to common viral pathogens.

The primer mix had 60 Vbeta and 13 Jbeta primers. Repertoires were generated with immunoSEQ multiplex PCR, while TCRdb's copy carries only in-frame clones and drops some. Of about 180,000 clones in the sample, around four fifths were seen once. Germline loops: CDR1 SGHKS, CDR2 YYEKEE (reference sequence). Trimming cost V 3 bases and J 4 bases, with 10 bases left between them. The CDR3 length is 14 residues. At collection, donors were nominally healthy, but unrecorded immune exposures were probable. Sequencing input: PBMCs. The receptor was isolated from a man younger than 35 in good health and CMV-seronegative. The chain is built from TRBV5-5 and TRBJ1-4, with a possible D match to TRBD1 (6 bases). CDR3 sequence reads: CASSSGQINEKLFF. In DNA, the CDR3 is TGTGCCAGCAGCTCAGGACAGATTAATGAAAAACTGTTTTTT.